The present TCR beta chain was sequenced within a study of cytomegalovirus exposure and HLA in healthy donors. At the level of the study: A subsequent analysis stated that the approximately 110 validation repertoires were run on the same platform as the approximately 660 first-cohort repertoires.

Study observations and caveats: While the bulk of TCR sequences proved rare, some public TCRs turned up in many donors. That first-cohort TCR clusters tended to co-occur in the 130 or so validation repertoires was found in a later analysis. The listing of 150 to 200 TCR beta chains classed them as cytomegalovirus-associated.

With regard to this clone: Its cognate antigen is unknown.

The table came from immunoSEQ multiplex PCR; TCRdb's copy has only in-frame clones and leaves some out. In the table there are roughly 180,000 clones, about 89% of which are singletons. The sequenced material came from PBMCs. The sequence derives from a man aged 25 to 40 in good health and CMV-seropositive.

CDR3 bases: TGCGCCAGCAGCCCCGGGAACAGGGCCTACAATGAGCAGTTCTTC. The encoded protein is CASSPGNRAYNEQFF. This chain connects TRBV4-1 to TRBJ2-1; a weak D match, TRBD1 (6 bases). CDR1 and CDR2 from the germline V gene are MGHRA and YSYEKL. V lost 4 bases and J lost 2, with 12 bases in between. This CDR3 has 15 amino acids.